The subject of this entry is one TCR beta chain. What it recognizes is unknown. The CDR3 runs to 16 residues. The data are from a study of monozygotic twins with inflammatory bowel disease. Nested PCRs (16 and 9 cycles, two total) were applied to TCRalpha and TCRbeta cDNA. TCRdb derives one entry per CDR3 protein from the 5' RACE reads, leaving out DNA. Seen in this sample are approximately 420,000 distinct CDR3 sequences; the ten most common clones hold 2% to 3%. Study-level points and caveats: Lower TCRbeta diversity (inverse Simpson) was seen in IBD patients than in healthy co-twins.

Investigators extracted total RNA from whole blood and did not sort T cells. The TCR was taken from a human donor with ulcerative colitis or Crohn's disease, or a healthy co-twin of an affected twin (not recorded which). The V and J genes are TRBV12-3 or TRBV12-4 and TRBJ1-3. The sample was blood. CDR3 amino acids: CASSLVAPGAGNTIYF.